The sequence of this TCR beta chain was determined in a study of blood T cell repertoires in COVID-19. Study-level information: T cells, B-cell-depleted T cells, or PBMCs supplied cDNA or gDNA.

Produced via immunoSEQ multiplex PCR; TCRdb's table is partial and in-frame only. The table records about 270,000 clones, nearly 85% of them present only once. The length of the CDR3 is 11 residues. Germline-derived CDR1 and CDR2 are SNHLY and FYNNEI. V was cut by 4 bases and J by 4 bases, with 5 bases left in between. Input material: peripheral blood. This receptor was taken from a human donor in a cohort sampled during active COVID-19. The rearrangement uses TRBV2 and TRBJ2-7; no reliable D call. CDR3 amino acids: CASSVSYEQYF. The CDR3 bases are TGTGCCAGCAGTGTCTCTTACGAGCAGTACTTC.